This TCR beta chain was observed in a study of Ad26.COV2.S vaccination and SARS-CoV-2 variants. Overall study: Intramuscular Ad26.COV2.S doses were given once or twice, 56 days apart. Findings of the study overall: Vaccine and placebo recipients had comparable breadth of non-spike TCRs.

Repertoires were generated with immunoSEQ multiplex PCR, while TCRdb's copy carries only in-frame clones and drops some. This sample has about 220,000 clones, with roughly 88% found just once. As to this clone: The antigen is unknown.

Trimming left V 5 bases short and J 2 bases short, with 11 bases between. In germline, CDR1 is SNHLY, CDR2 FYNNEI. The CDR3 is 14 amino acids. Treatment reported: about 20 received Ad26.COV2.S at low or high dose, single or two shots; roughly five received placebo; per-sample allocation not given. Vaccine and placebo recipients were sampled on day 63 after the first injection. The individual, an adult aged 18-55 years, was a donor in Boston. The chain links TRBV2 to TRBJ2-3, with D unresolved. Sequenced material: peripheral blood, taken in a trial of Ad26.COV2.S vaccine versus placebo. The TCR sequence derives from a person aged 18 to 65 who received the Ad26.COV2.S COVID-19 vaccine or a placebo. The CDR3 nucleotides read TGTGCCAGCAGTACGCGACATTCCACAGATACGCAGTATTTT. Protein sequence: CASSTRHSTDTQYF.